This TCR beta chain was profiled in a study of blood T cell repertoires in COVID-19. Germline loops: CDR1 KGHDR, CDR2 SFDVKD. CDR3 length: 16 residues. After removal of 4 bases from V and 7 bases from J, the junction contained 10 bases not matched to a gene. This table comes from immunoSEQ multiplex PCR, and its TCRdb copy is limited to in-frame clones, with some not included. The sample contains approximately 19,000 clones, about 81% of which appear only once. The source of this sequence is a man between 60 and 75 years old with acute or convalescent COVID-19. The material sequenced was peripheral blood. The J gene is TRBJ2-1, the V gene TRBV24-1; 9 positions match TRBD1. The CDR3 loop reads CATSELGQGEANEQFF. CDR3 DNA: TGTGCCACCAGTGAGCTGGGACAGGGCGAAGCGAATGAGCAGTTCTTC.